The clone carrying this T cell receptor beta chain was seen just once. These data belong to a study of CD8 T cells in Susac syndrome. With random hexamers, roughly 0.45 to 1 ug RNA was reverse transcribed. From the immunoSEQ multiplex PCR reads, TCRdb called clonotypes with MiXCR, one entry per CDR3 protein. This sample has about 130,000 distinct CDR3 sequences, with about 95% found just once. Germline V gene sequence: CDR1 DFQATT, CDR2 SNEGSKA (reference sequence). The CDR3 is 15 residues long. Trimming took 3 bases from V and 2 from J, leaving 17 bases between them. Sequencing was done on a sample of CD4+ T cells from PBMCs. This clonotype originated in a human donor in good health. This chain joins TRBV20-1 and TRBJ2-7; D remains ambiguous. CDR3 coding DNA: TGCAGTGCTAGGCGTGGCCTACTTGGCACCTACGAGCAGTACTTC. Its protein product is CSARRGLLGTYEQYF.